The T cell receptor (beta chain) described here comes from a study of blood T cells in healthy people across ages. Whole-study context: Capturing about one barcoded beta molecule per two T cells was achieved by template switching.

Trimming cost V 5 bases and J 4 bases, with 11 bases left between them. Germline lookup yields CDR1 MNHEY and CDR2 SMNVEV (reference sequence). The CDR3 is 13 residues long. Through a sample-barcoded 5' primer and a J-beta primer mix, a second PCR was run for roughly 7 to 12 cycles. Via MiXCR, TCRdb re-called the 5' RACE reads, giving one row per CDR3 protein. The data contain about 670,000 distinct CDR3 sequences, around 41% of them singletons. V and J are TRBV27 and TRBJ1-2; D remains unclear. What was sequenced was blood. This TCR derives from a man older than 75 in good health. CDR3 loop: CASSSRAGYGYTF. The CDR3 bases are TGTGCCAGCAGTAGCCGGGCAGGCTATGGCTACACCTTC.